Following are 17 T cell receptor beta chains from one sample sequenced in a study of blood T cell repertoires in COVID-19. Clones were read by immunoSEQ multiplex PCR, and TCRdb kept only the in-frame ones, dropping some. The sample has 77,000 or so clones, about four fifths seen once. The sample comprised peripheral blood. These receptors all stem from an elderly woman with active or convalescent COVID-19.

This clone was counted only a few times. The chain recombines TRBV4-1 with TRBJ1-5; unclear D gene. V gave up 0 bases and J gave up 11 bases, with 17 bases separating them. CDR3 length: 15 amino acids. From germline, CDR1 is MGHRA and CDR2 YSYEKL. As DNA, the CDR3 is TGCGCCAGCAGCCAAGAGTTAAGTGGGCGCAGGTCCCAGCATTTT. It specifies CASSQELSGRRSQHF.

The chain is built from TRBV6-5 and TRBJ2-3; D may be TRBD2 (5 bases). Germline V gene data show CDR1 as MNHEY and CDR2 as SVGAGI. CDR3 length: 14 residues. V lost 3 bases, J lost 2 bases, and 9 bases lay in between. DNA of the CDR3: TGTGCCAGCAGTTATGGCGGGTTCACAGATACGCAGTATTTT. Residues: CASSYGGFTDTQYF.

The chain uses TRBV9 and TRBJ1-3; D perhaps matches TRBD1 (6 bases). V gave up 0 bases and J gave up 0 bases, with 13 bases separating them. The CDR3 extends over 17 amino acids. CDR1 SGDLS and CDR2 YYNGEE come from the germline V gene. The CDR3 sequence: CASSVELGDNSGNTIYF. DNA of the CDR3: TGTGCCAGCAGCGTAGAGCTAGGGGACAACTCTGGAAACACCATATATTTT.

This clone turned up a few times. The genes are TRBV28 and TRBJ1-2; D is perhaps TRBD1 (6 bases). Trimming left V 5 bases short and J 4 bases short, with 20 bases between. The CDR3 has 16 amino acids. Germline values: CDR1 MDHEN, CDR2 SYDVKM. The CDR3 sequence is CASSPPVGVGGYGYTF. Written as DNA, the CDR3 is TGTGCCAGCAGTCCCCCCGTGGGCGTAGGGGGCTATGGCTACACCTTC.

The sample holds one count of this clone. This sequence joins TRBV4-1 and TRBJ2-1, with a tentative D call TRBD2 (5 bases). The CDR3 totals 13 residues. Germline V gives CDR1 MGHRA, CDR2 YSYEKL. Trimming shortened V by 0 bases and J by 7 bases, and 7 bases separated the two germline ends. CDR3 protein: CASSQEGVNEQFF. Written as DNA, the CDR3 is TGCGCCAGCAGCCAAGAGGGAGTGAATGAGCAGTTCTTC.

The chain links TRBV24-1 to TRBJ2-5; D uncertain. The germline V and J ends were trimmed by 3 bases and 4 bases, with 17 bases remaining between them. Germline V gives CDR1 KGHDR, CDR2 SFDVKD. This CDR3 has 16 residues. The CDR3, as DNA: TGTGCCACCAGTGATGCGACTGGAATGGGTCCAGAGACCCAGTACTTC. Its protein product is CATSDATGMGPETQYF.

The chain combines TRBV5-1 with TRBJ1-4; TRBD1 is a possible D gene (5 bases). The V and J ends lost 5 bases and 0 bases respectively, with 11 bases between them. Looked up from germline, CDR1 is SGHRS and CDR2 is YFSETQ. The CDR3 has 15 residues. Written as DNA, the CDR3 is TGCGCCAGCAGACAGGTCTCTGCAACTAATGAAAAACTGTTTTTT. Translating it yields CASRQVSATNEKLFF.

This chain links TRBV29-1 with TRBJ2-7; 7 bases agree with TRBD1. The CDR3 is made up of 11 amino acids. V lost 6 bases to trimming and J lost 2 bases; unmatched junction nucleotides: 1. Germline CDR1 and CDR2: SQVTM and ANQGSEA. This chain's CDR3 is CSVGQTYEQYF. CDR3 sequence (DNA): TGCAGCGTGGGACAGACCTACGAGCAGTACTTC.

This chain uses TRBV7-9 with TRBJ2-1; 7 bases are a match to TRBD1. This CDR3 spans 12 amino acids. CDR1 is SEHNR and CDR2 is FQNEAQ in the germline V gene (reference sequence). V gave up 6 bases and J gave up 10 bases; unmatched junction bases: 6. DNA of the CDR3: TGTGCCAGCAGAACAGGGGCCCCCGAGCAGTTCTTC. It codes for CASRTGAPEQFF.

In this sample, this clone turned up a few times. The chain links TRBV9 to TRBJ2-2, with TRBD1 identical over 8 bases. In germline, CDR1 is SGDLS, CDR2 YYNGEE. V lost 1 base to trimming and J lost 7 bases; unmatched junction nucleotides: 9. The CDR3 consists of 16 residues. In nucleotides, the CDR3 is TGTGCCAGCAGCGTAAGGGCAGGGGGCGCTGACGGGGAGCTGTTTTTT. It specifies CASSVRAGGADGELFF. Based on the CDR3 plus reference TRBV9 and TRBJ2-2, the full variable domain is DSGVTQTPKHLITATGQRVTLRCSPRSGDLSVYWYQQSLDQGLQFLIQYYNGEERAKGNILERFSAQQFPDLHSELNLSSLELGDSALYFCASSVRAGGADGELFFGEGSRLTVL.

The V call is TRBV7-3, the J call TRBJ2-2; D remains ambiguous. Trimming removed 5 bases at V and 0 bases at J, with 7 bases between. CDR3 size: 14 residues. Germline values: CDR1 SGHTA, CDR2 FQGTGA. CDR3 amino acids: CASSPSSNTGELFF. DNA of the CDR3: TGTGCCAGCAGCCCCAGTTCGAACACCGGGGAGCTGTTTTTT.

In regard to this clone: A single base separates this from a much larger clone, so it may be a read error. The CDR3 spells CASKRVQGAAGELFF. In nucleotides, the CDR3 is TGCGCCAGCAAGAGGGTACAGGGGGCGGCCGGGGAGCTGTTTTTT. The chain has TRBV5-1 and TRBJ2-2, with 9 positions matching TRBD1. Germline V gene sequence: CDR1 SGHRS, CDR2 YFSETQ. The junction had 9 bases not matched to a gene; V was cut back by 6 bases and J by 6 bases. The CDR3 runs to 15 residues.

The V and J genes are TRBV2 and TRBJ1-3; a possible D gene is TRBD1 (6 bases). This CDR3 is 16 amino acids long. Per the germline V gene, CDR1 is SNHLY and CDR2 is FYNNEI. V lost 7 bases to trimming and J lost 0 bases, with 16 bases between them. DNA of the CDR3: TGTGCCAGCAATTCACAGGGAGCCGCCTCTGGAAACACCATATATTTT. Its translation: CASNSQGAASGNTIYF.

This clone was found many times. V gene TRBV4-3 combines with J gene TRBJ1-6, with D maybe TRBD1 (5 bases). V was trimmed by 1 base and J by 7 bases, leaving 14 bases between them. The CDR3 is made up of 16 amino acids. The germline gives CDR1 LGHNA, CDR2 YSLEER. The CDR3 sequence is CASSQAVTVDNSPLHF. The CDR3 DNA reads TGCGCCAGCAGCCAAGCGGTGACAGTTGACAATTCACCCCTCCACTTT.

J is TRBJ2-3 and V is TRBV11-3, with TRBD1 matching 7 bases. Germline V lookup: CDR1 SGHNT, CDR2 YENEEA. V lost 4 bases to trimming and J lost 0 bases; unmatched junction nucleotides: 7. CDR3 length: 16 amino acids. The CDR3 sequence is CASSSYRGSSTDTQYF. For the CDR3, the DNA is TGTGCCAGCAGCTCATACAGGGGTTCTAGCACAGATACGCAGTATTTT. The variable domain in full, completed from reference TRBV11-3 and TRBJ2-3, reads EAGVVQSPRYKIIEKKQPVAFWCNPISGHNTLYWYLQNLGQGPELLIRYENEEAVDDSQLPKDRFSAERLKGVDSTLKIQPAELGDSAVYLCASSSYRGSSTDTQYFGPGTRLTVL.

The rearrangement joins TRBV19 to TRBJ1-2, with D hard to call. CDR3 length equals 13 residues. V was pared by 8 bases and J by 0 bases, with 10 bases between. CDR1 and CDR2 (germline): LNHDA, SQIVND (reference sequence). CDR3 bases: TGTGCCAGTTCGGAGTTAGCTAACTATGGCTACACCTTC. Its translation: CASSELANYGYTF.

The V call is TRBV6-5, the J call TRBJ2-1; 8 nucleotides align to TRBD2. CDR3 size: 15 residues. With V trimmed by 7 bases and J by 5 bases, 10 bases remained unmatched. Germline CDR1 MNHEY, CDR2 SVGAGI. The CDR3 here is CASTAAGAFNNEQFF. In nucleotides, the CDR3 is TGTGCCAGCACCGCAGCGGGGGCCTTTAACAATGAGCAGTTCTTC.